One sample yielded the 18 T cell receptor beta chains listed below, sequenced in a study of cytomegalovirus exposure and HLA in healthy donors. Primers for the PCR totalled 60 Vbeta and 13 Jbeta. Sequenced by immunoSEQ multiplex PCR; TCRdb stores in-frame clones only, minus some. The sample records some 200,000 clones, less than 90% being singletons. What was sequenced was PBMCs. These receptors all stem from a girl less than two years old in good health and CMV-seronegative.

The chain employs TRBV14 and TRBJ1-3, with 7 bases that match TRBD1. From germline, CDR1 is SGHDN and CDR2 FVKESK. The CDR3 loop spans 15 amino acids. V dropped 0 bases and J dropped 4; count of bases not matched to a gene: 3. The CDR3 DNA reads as TGTGCCAGCAGCCAAGATACAGGGGTCGGAAACACCATATATTTT. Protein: CASSQDTGVGNTIYF.

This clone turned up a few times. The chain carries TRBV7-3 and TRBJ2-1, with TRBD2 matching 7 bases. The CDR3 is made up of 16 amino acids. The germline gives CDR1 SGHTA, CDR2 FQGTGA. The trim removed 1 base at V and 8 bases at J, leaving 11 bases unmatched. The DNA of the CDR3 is TGTGCCAGCAGCTTAAACTTAGTCGGAGCGGGGCATGAGCAGTTCTTC. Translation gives CASSLNLVGAGHEQFF.

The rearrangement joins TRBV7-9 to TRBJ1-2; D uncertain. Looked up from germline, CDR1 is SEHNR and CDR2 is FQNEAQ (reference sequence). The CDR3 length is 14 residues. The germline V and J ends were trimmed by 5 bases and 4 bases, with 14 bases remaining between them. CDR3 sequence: CASSHSFLAYGYTF. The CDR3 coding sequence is TGTGCCAGCAGCCACAGCTTTTTGGCCTATGGCTACACCTTC.

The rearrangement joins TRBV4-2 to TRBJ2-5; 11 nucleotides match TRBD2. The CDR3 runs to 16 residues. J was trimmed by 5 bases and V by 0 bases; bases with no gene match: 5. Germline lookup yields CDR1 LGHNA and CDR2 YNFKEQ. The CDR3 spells CASSQELAGEVETQYF. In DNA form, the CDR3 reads TGTGCCAGCAGCCAAGAACTAGCGGGAGAGGTTGAGACCCAGTACTTC.

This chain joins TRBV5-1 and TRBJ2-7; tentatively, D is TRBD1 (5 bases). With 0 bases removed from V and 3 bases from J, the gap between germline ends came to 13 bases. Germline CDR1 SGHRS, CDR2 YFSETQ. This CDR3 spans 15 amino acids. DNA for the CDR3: TGCGCCAGCAGCTTGGCGTCAGGGTCCTTCTACGAGCAGTACTTC. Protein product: CASSLASGSFYEQYF.

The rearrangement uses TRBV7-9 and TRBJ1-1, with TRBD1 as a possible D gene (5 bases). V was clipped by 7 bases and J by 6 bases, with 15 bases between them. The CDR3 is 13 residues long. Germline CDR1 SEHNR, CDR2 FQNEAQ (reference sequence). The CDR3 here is CASKIPQGSEAFF. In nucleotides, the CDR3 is TGTGCCAGCAAAATCCCTCAGGGCTCTGAAGCTTTCTTT.

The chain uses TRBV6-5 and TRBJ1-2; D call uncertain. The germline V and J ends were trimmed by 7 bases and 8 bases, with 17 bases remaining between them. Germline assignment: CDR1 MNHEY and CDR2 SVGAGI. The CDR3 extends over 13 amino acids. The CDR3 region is CASTPGLGRGYTF. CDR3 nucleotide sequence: TGTGCCAGCACCCCGGGGTTGGGTCGGGGCTACACCTTC.

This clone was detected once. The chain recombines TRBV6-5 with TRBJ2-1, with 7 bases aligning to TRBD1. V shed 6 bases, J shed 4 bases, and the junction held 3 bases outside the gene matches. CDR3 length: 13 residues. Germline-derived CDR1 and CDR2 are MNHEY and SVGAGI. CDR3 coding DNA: TGTGCCAGCAGCTGGGGACAGTACAATGAGCAGTTCTTC. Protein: CASSWGQYNEQFF.

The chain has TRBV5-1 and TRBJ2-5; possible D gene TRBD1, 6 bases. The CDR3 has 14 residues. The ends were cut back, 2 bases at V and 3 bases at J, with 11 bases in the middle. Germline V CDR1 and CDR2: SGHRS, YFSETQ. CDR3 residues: CASSFGQPKETQYF. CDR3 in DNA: TGCGCCAGCAGCTTCGGACAGCCCAAAGAGACCCAGTACTTC.

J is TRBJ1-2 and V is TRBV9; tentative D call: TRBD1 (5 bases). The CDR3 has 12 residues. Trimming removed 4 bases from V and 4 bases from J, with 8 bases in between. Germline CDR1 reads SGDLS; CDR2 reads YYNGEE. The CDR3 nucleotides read TGTGCCAGCAGCACAGGCACCTATGGCTACACCTTC. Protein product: CASSTGTYGYTF. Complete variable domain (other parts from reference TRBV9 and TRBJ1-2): DSGVTQTPKHLITATGQRVTLRCSPRSGDLSVYWYQQSLDQGLQFLIQYYNGEERAKGNILERFSAQQFPDLHSELNLSSLELGDSALYFCASSTGTYGYTFGSGTRLTVV.

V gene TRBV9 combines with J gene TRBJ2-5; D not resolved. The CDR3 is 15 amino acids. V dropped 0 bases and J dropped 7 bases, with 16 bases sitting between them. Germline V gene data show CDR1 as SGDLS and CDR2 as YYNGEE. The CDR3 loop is CASSVGAGEGGTQYF. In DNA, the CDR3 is TGTGCCAGCAGCGTAGGTGCTGGAGAAGGTGGGACCCAGTACTTC.

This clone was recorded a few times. The CDR3 nucleotides are TGTGCCAGCAGTGACGGGACTAGCACAGATACGCAGTATTTT. Translating it yields CASSDGTSTDTQYF. V gene TRBV6-4 combines with J gene TRBJ2-3; a weak D match, TRBD2 (6 bases). Germline V gene sequence: CDR1 MRHNA, CDR2 SNTAGT. V lost 2 bases, J lost 0 bases, and 6 bases lay in between. The CDR3 loop spans 14 amino acids.

The CDR3: CASRGVATNEKLFF. DNA of the CDR3: TGCGCCAGCAGAGGGGTGGCAACTAATGAAAAACTGTTTTTT. The rearrangement joins TRBV5-1 to TRBJ1-4; tentatively, D is TRBD1 (5 bases). Germline lookup yields CDR1 SGHRS and CDR2 YFSETQ. The ends were cut back, 5 bases at V and 0 bases at J, with 8 bases in the middle. The CDR3 is 14 residues long.

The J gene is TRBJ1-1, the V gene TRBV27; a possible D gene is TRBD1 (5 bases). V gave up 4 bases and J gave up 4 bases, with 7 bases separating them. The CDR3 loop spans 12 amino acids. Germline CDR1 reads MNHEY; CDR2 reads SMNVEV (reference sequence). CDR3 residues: CASSWGGTEAFF. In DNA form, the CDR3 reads TGTGCCAGCAGTTGGGGGGGCACTGAAGCTTTCTTT.

This chain's CDR3 is CASSGKAGGPTDTQYF. The CDR3 nucleotides are TGTGCCAGCAGCGGCAAAGCGGGGGGGCCCACAGATACGCAGTATTTT. This chain joins TRBV5-4 and TRBJ2-3, with 10 positions matching TRBD2. The CDR3 is made up of 16 amino acids. The V gene's germline CDR1 is SGHNT and CDR2 YYREEE (reference sequence). The junction had 7 bases not matched to a gene; V was cut back by 4 bases and J by 2 bases.

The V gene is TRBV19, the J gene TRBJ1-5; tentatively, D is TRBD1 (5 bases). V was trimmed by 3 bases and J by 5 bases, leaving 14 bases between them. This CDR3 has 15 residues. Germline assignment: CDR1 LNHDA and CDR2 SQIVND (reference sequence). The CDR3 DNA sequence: TGTGCCAGTAGTATGCAGGGAGGTATTGATCAGCCCCAGCATTTT. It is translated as CASSMQGGIDQPQHF.

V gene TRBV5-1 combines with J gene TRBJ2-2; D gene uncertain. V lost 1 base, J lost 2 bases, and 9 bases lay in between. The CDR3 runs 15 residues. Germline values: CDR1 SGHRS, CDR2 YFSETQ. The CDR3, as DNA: TGCGCCAGCAGCTTGCTGCTAGACAACACCGGGGAGCTGTTTTTT. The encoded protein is CASSLLLDNTGELFF.

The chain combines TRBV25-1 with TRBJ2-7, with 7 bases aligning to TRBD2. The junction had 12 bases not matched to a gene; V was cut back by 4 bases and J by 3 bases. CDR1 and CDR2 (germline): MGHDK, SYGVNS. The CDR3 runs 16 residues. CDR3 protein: CASSGGGGSSGYEQYF. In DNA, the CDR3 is TGTGCCAGCAGTGGGGGTGGCGGGAGCTCAGGCTACGAGCAGTACTTC.